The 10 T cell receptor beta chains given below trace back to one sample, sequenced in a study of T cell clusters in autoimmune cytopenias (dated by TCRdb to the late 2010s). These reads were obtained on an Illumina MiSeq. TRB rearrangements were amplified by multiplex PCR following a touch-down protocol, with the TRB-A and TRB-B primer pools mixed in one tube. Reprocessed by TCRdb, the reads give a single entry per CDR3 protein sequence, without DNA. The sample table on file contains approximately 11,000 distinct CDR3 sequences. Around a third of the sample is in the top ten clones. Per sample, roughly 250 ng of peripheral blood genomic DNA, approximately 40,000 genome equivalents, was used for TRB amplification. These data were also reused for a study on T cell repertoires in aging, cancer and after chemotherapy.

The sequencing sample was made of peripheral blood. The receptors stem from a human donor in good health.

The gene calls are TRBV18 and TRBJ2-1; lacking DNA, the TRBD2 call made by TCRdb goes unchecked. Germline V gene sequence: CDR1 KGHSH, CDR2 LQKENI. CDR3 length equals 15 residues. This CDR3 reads CASSPPGLRGNEQFF.

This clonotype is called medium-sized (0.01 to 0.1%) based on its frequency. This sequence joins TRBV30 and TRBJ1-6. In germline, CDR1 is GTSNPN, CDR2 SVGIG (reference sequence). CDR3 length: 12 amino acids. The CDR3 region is CAYHGAPSPLHF.

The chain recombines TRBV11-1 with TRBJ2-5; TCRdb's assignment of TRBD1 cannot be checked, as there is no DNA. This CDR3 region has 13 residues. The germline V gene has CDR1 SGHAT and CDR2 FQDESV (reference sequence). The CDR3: CASSNHRGETQYF.

The chain's CDR3 is CASSDSRDSFYGYTF. This chain links TRBV19 with TRBJ1-2; with no DNA, the TCRdb D assignment of TRBD1 cannot be verified. The CDR3 consists of 15 residues. From germline, CDR1 is LNHDA and CDR2 SQIVND (reference sequence).

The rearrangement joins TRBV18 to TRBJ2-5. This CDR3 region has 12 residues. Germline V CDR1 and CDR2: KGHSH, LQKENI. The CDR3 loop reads CASSPIQETQYF.

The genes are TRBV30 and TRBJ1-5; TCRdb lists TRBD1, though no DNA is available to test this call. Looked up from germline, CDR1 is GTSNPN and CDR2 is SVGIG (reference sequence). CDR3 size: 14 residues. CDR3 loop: CAWSVGTGGQPQHF. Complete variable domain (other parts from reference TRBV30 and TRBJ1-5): SQTIHQWPATLVQPVGSPLSLECTVEGTSNPNLYWYRQAAGRGLQLLFYSVGIGQISSEVPQNLSASRPQDRQFILSSKKLLLSDSGFYLCAWSVGTGGQPQHFGDGTRLSIL.

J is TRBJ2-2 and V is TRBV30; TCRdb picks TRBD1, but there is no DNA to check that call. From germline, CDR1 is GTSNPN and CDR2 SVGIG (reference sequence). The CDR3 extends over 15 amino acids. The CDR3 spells CASHPGTGLNGELFF.

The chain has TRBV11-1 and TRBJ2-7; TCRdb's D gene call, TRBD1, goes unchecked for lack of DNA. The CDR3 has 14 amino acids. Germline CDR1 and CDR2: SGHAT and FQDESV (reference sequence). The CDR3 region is CASSLEIGAYEQYF.

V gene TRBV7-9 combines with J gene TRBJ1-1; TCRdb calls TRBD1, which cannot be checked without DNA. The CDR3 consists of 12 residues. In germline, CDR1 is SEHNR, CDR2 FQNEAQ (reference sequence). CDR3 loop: CASSLDRGAAFF.

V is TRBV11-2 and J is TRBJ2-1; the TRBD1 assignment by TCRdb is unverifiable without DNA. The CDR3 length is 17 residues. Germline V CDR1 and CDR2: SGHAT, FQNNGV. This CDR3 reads CASSYLRGRGRYNEQFF.